This TCR beta chain was sequenced for a study of blood T cell repertoires in COVID-19. Study-level background: Spain, Italy and the United States supplied samples that represented acute and convalescent COVID-19. In each case, the material was cDNA or gDNA derived from T cells, B-cell-depleted T cells, or PBMCs.

Assay used: immunoSEQ multiplex PCR; TCRdb lists only in-frame clones, some missing. Found here are roughly 200,000 clones, 87% of them singletons; the top ten hold 2% to 2.5%. V shed 4 bases and J shed 0 bases, with 10 bases lying between them. The CDR3 loop spans 15 amino acids. Germline CDR1 LNHDA, CDR2 SQIVND (reference sequence). Recruitment covered some 25 US areas and drew participants whose ages spanned about 18 to 90 years. The clonotype comes from a woman aged 25 to 45 who had recovered from COVID-19. Source material: PBMCs or T cells enriched from blood (not recorded which). The chain joins TRBV19 to TRBJ1-3, with D unclear. CDR3 protein: CASSTFTGSGNTIYF. The CDR3 nucleotides read TGTGCCAGTAGTACATTCACTGGCTCTGGAAACACCATATATTTT.